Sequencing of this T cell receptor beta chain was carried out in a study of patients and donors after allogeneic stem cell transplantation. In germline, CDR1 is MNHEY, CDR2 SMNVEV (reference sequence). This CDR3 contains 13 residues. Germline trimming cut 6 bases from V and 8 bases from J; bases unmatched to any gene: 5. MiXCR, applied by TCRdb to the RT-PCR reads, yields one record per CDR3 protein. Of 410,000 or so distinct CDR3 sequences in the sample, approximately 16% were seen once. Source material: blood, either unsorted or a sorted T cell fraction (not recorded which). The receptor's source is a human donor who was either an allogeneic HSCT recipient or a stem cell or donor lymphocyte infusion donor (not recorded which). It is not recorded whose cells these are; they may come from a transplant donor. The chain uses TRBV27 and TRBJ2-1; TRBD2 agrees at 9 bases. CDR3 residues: CASRGTSSYEQFF. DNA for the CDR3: TGTGCCAGCAGAGGGACTAGCTCCTATGAGCAGTTCTTC.